What follows is one TCR beta chain and its context. TCRdb's copy holds only in-frame clones and misses some; the assay was immunoSEQ multiplex PCR. The table has 7,300 or so clones, just under 85% seen once. The data are from a study of chemoradiotherapy in HPV16-positive cancers. Study-level background: Candidate HPV-specific T-cell clones and common TCR motifs came from functional assays in a couple of HPV16-positive patients.

Samples were taken several times over chemoradiotherapy. Sequences were derived from blood, sampled from a patient who underwent chemoradiotherapy. The sequence derives from a human donor with HPV-associated anogenital cancer.

The CDR3 reads CASSLSPGTVLQPQHF. The CDR3 region has the DNA TGTGCCAGCAGCTTAAGCCCGGGGACAGTTCTACAGCCCCAGCATTTT. The chain has TRBV11-2 and TRBJ1-5; TRBD1 matches at 7 bases. Germline V gene sequence: CDR1 SGHAT, CDR2 FQNNGV. The CDR3 length is 16 residues. The V and J ends lost 2 bases and 7 bases, in that order; junction bases with no gene match: 11.